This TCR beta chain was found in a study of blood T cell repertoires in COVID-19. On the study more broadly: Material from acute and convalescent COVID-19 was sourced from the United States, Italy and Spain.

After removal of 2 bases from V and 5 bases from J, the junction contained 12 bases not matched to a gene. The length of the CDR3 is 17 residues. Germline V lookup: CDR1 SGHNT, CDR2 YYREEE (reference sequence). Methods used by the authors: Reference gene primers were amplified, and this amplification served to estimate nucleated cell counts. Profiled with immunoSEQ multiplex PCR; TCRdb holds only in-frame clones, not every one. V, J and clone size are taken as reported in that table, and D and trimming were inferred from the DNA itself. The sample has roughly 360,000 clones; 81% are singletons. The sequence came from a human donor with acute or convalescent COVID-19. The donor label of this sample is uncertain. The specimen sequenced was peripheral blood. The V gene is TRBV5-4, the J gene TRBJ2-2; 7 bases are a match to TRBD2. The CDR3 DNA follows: TGTGCCAGCAGCTTCGATCCCCGGGAGGTGAAGACCGGGGAGCTGTTTTTT. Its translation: CASSFDPREVKTGELFF.